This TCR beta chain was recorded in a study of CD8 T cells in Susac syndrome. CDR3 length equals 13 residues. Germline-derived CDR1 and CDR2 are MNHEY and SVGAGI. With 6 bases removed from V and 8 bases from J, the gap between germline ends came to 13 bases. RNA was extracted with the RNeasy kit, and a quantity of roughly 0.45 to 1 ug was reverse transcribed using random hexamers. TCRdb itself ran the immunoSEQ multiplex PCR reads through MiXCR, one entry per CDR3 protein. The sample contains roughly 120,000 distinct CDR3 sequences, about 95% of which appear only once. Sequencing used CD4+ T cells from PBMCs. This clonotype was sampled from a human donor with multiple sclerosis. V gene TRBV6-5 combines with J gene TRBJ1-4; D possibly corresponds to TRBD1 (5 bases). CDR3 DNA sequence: TGTGCCAGCAGACAGGCTGACGGGGAAAAACTGTTTTTT. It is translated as CASRQADGEKLFF.